These T cell receptor beta chains were read from a single sample in a study of monozygotic twins with inflammatory bowel disease. TCRdb reanalyzed the 5' RACE reads, giving one entry per CDR3 protein sequence and no DNA. Recorded here are a few hundred thousand distinct CDR3 sequences; the top ten clones represent just over 2.5%. The material sequenced was blood. The source of these receptors is a human donor with ulcerative colitis or Crohn's disease, or a healthy co-twin of an affected twin (not recorded which). Both conserved end residues are part of each CDR3. Each record gives: V gene, J gene, CDR3 protein.

V gene: TRBV28
J gene: TRBJ2-5
CDR3 protein: CASSLSGQETQYF

V gene: TRBV6-2/TRBV6-3
J gene: TRBJ2-2
CDR3 protein: CASRNELRRSTGELFF

V gene: TRBV11-2
J gene: TRBJ1-4
CDR3 protein: CASSLASYRGMGEKLFF

V gene: TRBV30
J gene: TRBJ2-2
CDR3 protein: CAWSPENRRELFF

V gene: TRBV27
J gene: TRBJ2-7
CDR3 protein: CASSYSGSSSYEQYF

V gene: TRBV29-1
J gene: TRBJ2-7
CDR3 protein: CSVEVGEFVEQYF

V gene: TRBV6-5
J gene: TRBJ2-3
CDR3 protein: CASRPLAGSEKYTDTQYF

V gene: TRBV5-5
J gene: TRBJ1-4
CDR3 protein: CASSVGQGLWDEKLFF

V gene: TRBV4-3
J gene: TRBJ1-1
CDR3 protein: CASSQDLLAGRTEAFF

V gene: TRBV4-2
J gene: TRBJ2-7
CDR3 protein: CASSHQGQGAPYEQYF

V gene: TRBV7-2
J gene: TRBJ2-7
CDR3 protein: CASSSPTGAGVPEQYF

V gene: TRBV5-6
J gene: TRBJ2-7
CDR3 protein: CASSWDNYEQYF

V gene: TRBV27
J gene: TRBJ2-3
CDR3 protein: CASSQTADTQYF

V gene: TRBV7-8
J gene: TRBJ2-7
CDR3 protein: CASTPGRRPYQGRDEQYF

V gene: TRBV4-1
J gene: TRBJ2-7
CDR3 protein: CASSQGGLAAYEQYF

V gene: TRBV5-1
J gene: TRBJ2-2
CDR3 protein: CASSSGPADTGELFF

V gene: TRBV6-2/TRBV6-3
J gene: TRBJ2-2
CDR3 protein: CASSYLGADTGELFF

V gene: TRBV20-1
J gene: TRBJ1-2
CDR3 protein: CSAREAYGYTF

V gene: TRBV20-1
J gene: TRBJ1-5
CDR3 protein: CSAGPGAGLNSNQPQHF

V gene: TRBV11-3
J gene: TRBJ2-1
CDR3 protein: CASSLTSGLNNEQFF

V gene: TRBV7-9
J gene: TRBJ2-7
CDR3 protein: CASSPRDVYEQYF

V gene: TRBV2
J gene: TRBJ2-7
CDR3 protein: CASSVYNEQYF

V gene: TRBV5-1
J gene: TRBJ2-3
CDR3 protein: CASSLRSGEGVSGSTDTQYF

V gene: TRBV6-5
J gene: TRBJ2-7
CDR3 protein: CASSFLSGQGSAYEQYF

V gene: TRBV5-1
J gene: TRBJ1-6
CDR3 protein: CASSQDRESSYNSPLHF

V gene: TRBV9
J gene: TRBJ2-7
CDR3 protein: CASSVGAGEAYEQYF

V gene: TRBV14
J gene: TRBJ1-6
CDR3 protein: CASSQGQGRSSYNSPLHF

V gene: TRBV7-3
J gene: TRBJ2-7
CDR3 protein: CASSLEGGGRHEQYF